The clone carrying this T cell receptor beta chain was recorded many times. As yet, its antigen is unknown. The template was RNA from unsorted bulk tissue. Chemotherapy-naive patients with new lung cancer underwent thoracic surgery in China, August–November 2014. These data come from a study of tumor and adjacent non-tumor tissue in lung cancer. Study details: The cohort had approximately 12 adenocarcinoma, 2 squamous cell and 1 small cell patients. Samples averaged roughly 4.2 million productive TCRbeta reads each.

The CDR3 is 13 residues long. The V and J ends lost 8 bases and 5 bases, in that order; junction bases with no gene match: 9. Germline lookup yields CDR1 MNHNS and CDR2 SASEGT. The library came from three nested PCR rounds adapted from ARM-PCR protocols. TCRdb reanalysed the multiplex PCR reads using MiXCR and keeps one entry per CDR3 protein. The data show under 100,000 distinct CDR3 sequences, 61% seen once. Study results and caveats: Top 100 clones took a larger repertoire share in normal lung.

The receptor was derived from a man between 65 and 85 years old with non-small cell lung cancer. The chain uses TRBV6-1 and TRBJ2-7; 7 positions agree with TRBD1. Sequenced sample: lung tumor tissue. The CDR3 DNA is TGTGCCAGCGCCGGGACAGAAGTGGACGAGCAGTACTTC. Translating gives CASAGTEVDEQYF.